This T cell receptor beta chain was profiled in a study of T cells after yellow fever vaccination. Study-wide findings and caveats: Weaker overall was a secondary response that nonetheless peaked faster, on day 5 versus 15. Any FACS-sorted repertoire could hold abundant clonotypes that contaminate it from the bulk population.

As for this clonotype: The target antigen is unknown.

Trimming stripped 3 bases from V and 2 bases from J, with 14 bases between. CDR3 length equals 15 residues. The germline V gene encodes CDR1 GTSNPN and CDR2 SVGIG (reference sequence). Synthesis of TCR cDNA relied on 5'RACE template switching, which attached a universal primer site and UMIs. TCRdb ran MiXCR on the 5' RACE reads and lists one entry per CDR3 protein. The table includes around 250,000 distinct CDR3 sequences, about 7% detected once. This specimen was CD4+ T cells sorted from PBMCs, taken 15 days after the yellow fever booster vaccination. This chain uses TRBV30 with TRBJ1-3; a weak D match, TRBD1 (5 bases). This sequence was found in a young man who received the YFV17D yellow fever vaccine. The CDR3 sequence: CAWRIYSGTGNTIYF. CDR3 sequence (DNA): TGTGCCTGGAGGATATATTCAGGGACTGGAAACACCATATATTTT.